Each of the 26 T cell receptor beta chains below was sequenced from the same sample in a study of blood T cell repertoires in COVID-19. Profiled with immunoSEQ multiplex PCR; TCRdb holds only in-frame clones, not every one. The table includes 150,000 to 200,000 clones, approximately 86% detected once. Sequencing used peripheral blood. All receptors derive from a man between 65 and 79 years old with acute or convalescent COVID-19.

This clone was seen a few times. The CDR3 DNA is TGTGCCAGCAGCCGACAGGGGGAGGATCAGCCCCAGCATTTT. Its protein is CASSRQGEDQPQHF. The V and J genes are TRBV3-1 (or the pseudogene TRBV3-2) and TRBJ1-5; the match to TRBD1 covers 9 bases. The CDR3 is 14 amino acids. The J segment lost 5 bases and the V segment lost 4 bases, leaving 3 bases of the junction unmatched. From germline, CDR1 is LGHDT and CDR2 YNNKEL (reference sequence).

This clone appeared a few times. CDR3 sequence: CSASRAREGQEAFF. The CDR3 bases are TGCAGTGCTAGTAGAGCCAGGGAGGGACAAGAAGCTTTCTTT. The chain uses TRBV20-1 and TRBJ1-1, with D maybe TRBD1 (6 bases). V gave up 3 bases and J gave up 8 bases, with 19 bases separating them. The CDR3 covers 14 residues. In germline, CDR1 is DFQATT, CDR2 SNEGSKA (reference sequence).

This chain joins TRBV11-2 and TRBJ2-7, with 12 bases aligning to TRBD2. The CDR3 contains 15 residues. The V and J ends lost 1 base and 6 bases, in that order; junction bases with no gene match: 4. Germline CDR1 is SGHAT and CDR2 is FQNNGV. CDR3: CASSLASGRAIEQYF. CDR3 sequence (DNA): TGTGCCAGCAGCTTAGCTAGCGGGAGGGCCATCGAGCAGTACTTC.

This clone was observed a few times. Different DNA sequences within this sample yield the same CDR3. The rearrangement links TRBV7-2 to TRBJ1-5; D remains unclear. Germline V lookup: CDR1 SGHTA, CDR2 FQGNSA. Trimming removed 1 base from V and 7 bases from J, with 8 bases in between. This CDR3 region has 13 residues. The DNA for the CDR3 is TGTGCCAGCAGCTTAGGGGCGGGCCAGCCCCAGCATTTT. This translates into CASSLGAGQPQHF.

This chain links TRBV7-2 with TRBJ2-3, with 7 bases that match TRBD2. This CDR3 is built from 17 residues. J lost 2 bases, V lost 5 bases, and 13 bases had no gene match. CDR1 SGHTA and CDR2 FQGNSA come from the germline V gene. CDR3 DNA: TGTGCCAGCAGCCAACGCTCGACTAGCTCGGACACAGATACGCAGTATTTT. It codes for CASSQRSTSSDTDTQYF.

The gene calls are TRBV5-1 and TRBJ1-1, with D possibly TRBD1 on 6 matching bases. In germline, CDR1 is SGHRS, CDR2 YFSETQ. This CDR3 comprises 13 residues. The V and J ends lost 0 bases and 7 bases respectively, with 10 bases between them. CDR3 sequence: CASSLESGDEAFF. CDR3 sequence (DNA): TGCGCCAGCAGCTTGGAATCAGGGGATGAAGCTTTCTTT.

V is TRBV7-2 and J is TRBJ2-5; no definite D call. Deletions cut 8 bases from V and 9 bases from J, with 7 bases between. Germline lookup yields CDR1 SGHTA and CDR2 FQGNSA. There are 9 residues in the CDR3. Written as DNA, the CDR3 is TGTGCCAGCGGCACACCCCAGTACTTC. It encodes CASGTPQYF. The full variable domain, with the rest looked up from reference TRBV7-2 and TRBJ2-5, is GAGVSQSPSNKVTEKGKDVELRCDPISGHTALYWYRQSLGQGLEFLIYFQGNSAPDKSGLPSDRFSAERTGGSVSTLTIQRTQQEDSAVYLCASGTPQYFGPGTRLLVL.

As concerns this clone: At one of its ends the junction is not consistent with the germline gene, which may arise from a read error. The chain links TRBV24-1 to TRBJ1-5; 8 nucleotides match TRBD1. The CDR3 has 17 amino acids. The germline gives CDR1 KGHDR, CDR2 SFDVKD. CDR3 DNA sequence: TGTGCCACCAGTGATAATGGACAGGGTGTGAGCAGTCAGCCCCAGCATTTT. Translated: CATSDNGQGVSSQPQHF.

The chain carries TRBV5-1 and TRBJ2-7; D ambiguous. V was clipped by 0 bases and J by 3 bases, with 13 bases between them. Per the germline V gene, CDR1 is SGHRS and CDR2 is YFSETQ. The CDR3 is 15 residues long. CDR3 DNA: TGCGCCAGCAGCTTGGATGGGTGGGCCGTCTACGAGCAGTACTTC. Translation gives CASSLDGWAVYEQYF.

The V gene is TRBV7-2, the J gene TRBJ2-5; weak D call: TRBD1 (6 bases). V was trimmed by 5 bases and J by 7 bases, leaving 17 bases between them. The CDR3 sequence is 14 residues long. In germline, CDR1 is SGHTA, CDR2 FQGNSA. The CDR3 nucleotides read TGTGCCAGCAGCGGGATAGGGGGTTGGGTGACCCAGTACTTC. Translation: CASSGIGGWVTQYF. Full variable domain (outside the CDR3, taken from reference TRBV7-2 and TRBJ2-5): GAGVSQSPSNKVTEKGKDVELRCDPISGHTALYWYRQSLGQGLEFLIYFQGNSAPDKSGLPSDRFSAERTGGSVSTLTIQRTQQEDSAVYLCASSGIGGWVTQYFGPGTRLLVL.

The V call is TRBV2, the J call TRBJ2-1; 7 nucleotides line up with TRBD1. The CDR3 contains 15 residues. Trimming took 4 bases from V and 8 from J; bases not matched to a gene: 11. Per germline, CDR1 SNHLY and CDR2 FYNNEI. CDR3 protein: CASSGGQVLWDEQFF. The CDR3 bases are TGTGCCAGCAGTGGTGGACAGGTCCTGTGGGATGAGCAGTTCTTC.

The chain is built from TRBV7-9 and TRBJ1-4, with 10 bases aligning to TRBD1. J gave up 0 bases and V 5 bases, and 12 bases lay outside the gene matches. This CDR3 has 19 residues. The V gene's germline CDR1 is SEHNR and CDR2 FQNEAQ (reference sequence). DNA for the CDR3: TGTGCCAGCAGCCACATCGGGACAGGGGCCCATGCAACTAATGAAAAACTGTTTTTT. It codes for CASSHIGTGAHATNEKLFF.

The chain uses TRBV7-9 and TRBJ1-1; 9 nucleotides align to TRBD1. Germline lookup yields CDR1 SEHNR and CDR2 FQNEAQ (reference sequence). The trim removed 5 bases at V and 10 bases at J, leaving 5 bases unmatched. The CDR3 length is 12 residues. In nucleotides, the CDR3 is TGTGCCAGCAGCCAGGACAGGGGATCAGCTTTCTTT. Translated, it gives CASSQDRGSAFF.

The J gene is TRBJ2-5, the V gene TRBV5-4; 9 positions agree with TRBD1. This CDR3 is built from 14 residues. V shed 3 bases and J 5 bases; nucleotides not matched to a gene: 5. Germline lookup yields CDR1 SGHNT and CDR2 YYREEE (reference sequence). The CDR3 here is CASSSTGGFETQYF. The CDR3 bases are TGTGCCAGCAGCTCAACAGGGGGCTTCGAGACCCAGTACTTC.

V is TRBV6-5 and J is TRBJ2-2, with D possibly being TRBD2 (5 bases). Germline CDR1 MNHEY, CDR2 SVGAGI. The CDR3 is 13 amino acids. V was pared by 10 bases and J by 2 bases, with 11 bases between. The CDR3, as DNA: TGTGCCACCTCCGGGGATAACACCGGGGAGCTGTTTTTT. Its translation is CATSGDNTGELFF.

J is TRBJ2-3 and V is TRBV4-1, with D perhaps matching TRBD1 (6 bases). The germline V gene has CDR1 MGHRA and CDR2 YSYEKL. Trimming shortened V by 2 bases and J by 2 bases, and 20 bases separated the two germline ends. The CDR3 has 18 residues. The DNA of the CDR3 is TGCGCCAGCAGCCAAAGGGGGTGGGGCGGGTCAAACACAGATACGCAGTATTTT. Its translation: CASSQRGWGGSNTDTQYF.

The chain joins TRBV4-3 to TRBJ2-3; 7 nucleotides match TRBD2. The CDR3 contains 15 residues. Germline V CDR1 and CDR2: LGHNA, YSLEER. V gave up 5 bases and J gave up 5 bases; unmatched junction bases: 10. The CDR3 region is CASSSYGGTGDTQYF. As DNA, the CDR3 is TGCGCCAGCAGCTCATACGGGGGGACGGGAGATACGCAGTATTTT.

The chain couples TRBV18 to TRBJ2-3, with D possibly being TRBD2 (5 bases). The CDR3 loop spans 12 amino acids. The ends were cut back, 3 bases at V and 6 bases at J, with 7 bases in the middle. Germline CDR1 reads KGHSH; CDR2 reads LQKENI. The chain's CDR3 is CASSPSGDTQYF. CDR3 bases: TGTGCCAGCTCACCCTCGGGGGATACGCAGTATTTT.

The genes are TRBV5-1 and TRBJ2-5; a weak D match, TRBD1 (8 bases). This CDR3 has 16 residues. Germline CDR1 reads SGHRS; CDR2 reads YFSETQ. Trimming removed 4 bases at V and 5 bases at J, with 21 bases between. The CDR3 DNA sequence: TGCGCCAGCAGCCCTATTACAGGGGGGGCCGTGGAGACCCAGTACTTC. Its translation: CASSPITGGAVETQYF.

This clone was observed once. The rearrangement links TRBV6-5 to TRBJ1-1; D perhaps matches TRBD1 (6 bases). This CDR3 region has 14 residues. V was pared by 6 bases and J by 0 bases, with 11 bases between. Germline CDR1 MNHEY, CDR2 SVGAGI. For the CDR3, the DNA is TGTGCCAGCAGGGGGGCTCGGATGAACACTGAAGCTTTCTTT. Protein: CASRGARMNTEAFF.

The chain joins TRBV2 to TRBJ1-1; a possible D gene is TRBD1 (6 bases). CDR3 length equals 13 residues. Trimming removed 6 bases at V and 2 bases at J, with 10 bases between. Germline V gene sequence: CDR1 SNHLY, CDR2 FYNNEI. The DNA of the CDR3 is TGTGCCAGCAGGAGGGGACAAAACACTGAAGCTTTCTTT. It encodes CASRRGQNTEAFF.

This clone showed up just once. This chain links TRBV18 with TRBJ2-1, with 8 bases that match TRBD2. The V segment lost 3 bases and the J segment 1 base; nucleotides outside the gene matches: 20. The CDR3 length is 21 residues. Germline loops: CDR1 KGHSH, CDR2 LQKENI. The CDR3 DNA reads TGTGCCAGCTCACCCGGCGGACTACGGCTGAGCGGGAGTAATTCCTACAATGAGCAGTTCTTC. This gives the protein CASSPGGLRLSGSNSYNEQFF.

The V gene is TRBV2, the J gene TRBJ2-1, with D uncertain. V lost 7 bases to trimming and J lost 4 bases, with 11 bases between them. This CDR3 contains 13 residues. Germline lookup yields CDR1 SNHLY and CDR2 FYNNEI. The CDR3 loop reads CASKVSDYNEQFF. The CDR3 coding sequence is TGTGCCAGCAAAGTGAGCGATTACAATGAGCAGTTCTTC.

The chain uses TRBV24-1 and TRBJ2-1, with 8 bases aligning to TRBD2. The trim removed 7 bases at V and 5 bases at J, leaving 9 bases unmatched. The CDR3 covers 15 residues. Germline V gene sequence: CDR1 KGHDR, CDR2 SFDVKD. CDR3 sequence (DNA): TGTGCCACCAGCCCCGGCGGGGGGTCCAACAATGAGCAGTTCTTC. Its translation: CATSPGGGSNNEQFF.

This sequence joins TRBV7-3 and TRBJ1-1, with D unresolved. CDR1 is SGHTA and CDR2 is FQGTGA in the germline V gene. The CDR3 loop spans 15 amino acids. V gave up 2 bases and J gave up 9 bases, with 19 bases separating them. CDR3 bases: TGTGCCAGCAGCTTAGTTGCTTCCGACAATGAAAAAGCTTTCTTT. This translates into CASSLVASDNEKAFF.

A single count supports this clone. The rearrangement uses TRBV5-5 and TRBJ1-2; D gene uncertain. CDR1 and CDR2 (germline): SGHKS, YYEKEE (reference sequence). CDR3 length: 13 amino acids. Trimming took off 2 bases at V and 4 bases at J, with 9 bases between the two ends. The CDR3 DNA follows: TGTGCCAGCAGCTTCGATTTGGCCTATGGCTACACCTTC. It codes for CASSFDLAYGYTF.